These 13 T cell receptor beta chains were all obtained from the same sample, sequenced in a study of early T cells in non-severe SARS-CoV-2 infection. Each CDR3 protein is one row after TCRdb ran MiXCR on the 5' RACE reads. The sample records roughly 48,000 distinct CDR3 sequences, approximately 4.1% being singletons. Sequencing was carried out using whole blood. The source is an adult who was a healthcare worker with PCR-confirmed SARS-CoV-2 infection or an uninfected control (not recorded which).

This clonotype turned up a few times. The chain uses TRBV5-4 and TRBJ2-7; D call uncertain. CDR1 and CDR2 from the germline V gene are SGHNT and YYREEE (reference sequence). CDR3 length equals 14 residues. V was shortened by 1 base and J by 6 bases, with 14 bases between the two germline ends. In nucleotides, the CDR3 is TGTGCCAGCAGCTTGAGCAGCACCGACATCGAGCAGTACTTC. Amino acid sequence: CASSLSSTDIEQYF.

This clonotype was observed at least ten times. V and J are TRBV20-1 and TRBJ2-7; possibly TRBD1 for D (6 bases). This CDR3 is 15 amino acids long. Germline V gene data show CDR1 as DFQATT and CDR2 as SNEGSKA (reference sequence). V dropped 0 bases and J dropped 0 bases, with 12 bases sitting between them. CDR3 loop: CSARDLWDNSYEQYF. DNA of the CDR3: TGCAGTGCTAGAGATCTCTGGGACAACTCCTACGAGCAGTACTTC.

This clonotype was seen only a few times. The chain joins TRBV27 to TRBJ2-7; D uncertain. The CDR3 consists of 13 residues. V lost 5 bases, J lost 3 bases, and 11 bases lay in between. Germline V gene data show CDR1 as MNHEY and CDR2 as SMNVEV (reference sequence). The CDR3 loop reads CASSRRPLYEQYF. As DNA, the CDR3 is TGTGCCAGCAGTCGAAGACCCCTCTACGAGCAGTACTTC.

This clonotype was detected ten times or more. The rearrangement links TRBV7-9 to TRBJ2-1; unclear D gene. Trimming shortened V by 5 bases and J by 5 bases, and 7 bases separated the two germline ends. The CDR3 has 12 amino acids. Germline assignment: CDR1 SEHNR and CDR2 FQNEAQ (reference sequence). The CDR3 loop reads CASSRTDNEQFF. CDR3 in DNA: TGTGCCAGCAGCAGAACTGACAATGAGCAGTTCTTC.

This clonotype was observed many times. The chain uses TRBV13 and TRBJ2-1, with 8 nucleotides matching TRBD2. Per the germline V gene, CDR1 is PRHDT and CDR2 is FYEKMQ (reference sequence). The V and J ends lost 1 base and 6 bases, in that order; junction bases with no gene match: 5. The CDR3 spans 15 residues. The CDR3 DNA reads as TGTGCCAGCAGCTTAGCGGGACTAGTGCCCAATGAGCAGTTCTTC. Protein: CASSLAGLVPNEQFF.

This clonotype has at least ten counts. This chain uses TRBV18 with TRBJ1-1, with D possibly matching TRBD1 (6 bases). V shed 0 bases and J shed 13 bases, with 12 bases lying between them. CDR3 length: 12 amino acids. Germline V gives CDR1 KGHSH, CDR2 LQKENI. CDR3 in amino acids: CASSPPQGTGFF. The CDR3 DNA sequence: TGTGCCAGCTCACCACCACAGGGTACAGGTTTCTTT. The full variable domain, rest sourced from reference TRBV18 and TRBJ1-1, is NAGVMQNPRHLVRRRGQEARLRCSPMKGHSHVYWYRQLPEEGLKFMVYLQKENIIDESGMPKERFSAEFPKEGPSILRIQQVVRGDSAAYFCASSPPQGTGFFGQGTRLTVV.

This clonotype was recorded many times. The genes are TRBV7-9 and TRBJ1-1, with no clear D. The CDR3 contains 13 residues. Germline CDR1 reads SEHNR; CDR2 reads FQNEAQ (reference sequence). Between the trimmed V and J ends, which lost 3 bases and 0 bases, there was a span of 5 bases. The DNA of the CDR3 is TGTGCCAGCAGCTTTAACATGAACACTGAAGCTTTCTTT. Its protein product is CASSFNMNTEAFF.

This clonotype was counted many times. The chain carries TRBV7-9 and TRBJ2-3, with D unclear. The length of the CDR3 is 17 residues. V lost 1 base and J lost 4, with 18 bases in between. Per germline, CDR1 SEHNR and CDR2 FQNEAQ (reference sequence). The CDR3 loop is CASSLGNTMLGADTQYF. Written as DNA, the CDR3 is TGTGCCAGCAGCTTAGGGAACACAATGCTCGGCGCAGATACGCAGTATTTT.

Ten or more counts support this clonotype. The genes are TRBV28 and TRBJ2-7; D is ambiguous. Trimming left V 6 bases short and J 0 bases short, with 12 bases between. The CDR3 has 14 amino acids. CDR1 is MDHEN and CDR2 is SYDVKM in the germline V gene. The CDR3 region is CASSWRRSSYEQYF. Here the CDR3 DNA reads TGTGCCAGCAGCTGGAGACGCAGCTCCTACGAGCAGTACTTC.

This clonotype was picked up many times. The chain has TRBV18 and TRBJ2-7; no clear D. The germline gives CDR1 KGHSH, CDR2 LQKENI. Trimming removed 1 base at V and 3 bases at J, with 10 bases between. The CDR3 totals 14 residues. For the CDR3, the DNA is TGTGCCAGCTCACCACATTTCCCGGACTACGAGCAGTACTTC. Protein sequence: CASSPHFPDYEQYF.

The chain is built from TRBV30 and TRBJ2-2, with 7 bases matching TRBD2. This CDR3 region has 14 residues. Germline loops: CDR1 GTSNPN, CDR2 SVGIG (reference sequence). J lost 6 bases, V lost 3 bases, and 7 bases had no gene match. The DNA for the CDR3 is TGTGCCTGGAGACCTAGCGGAGAGGCCGGGGAGCTGTTTTTT. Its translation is CAWRPSGEAGELFF.

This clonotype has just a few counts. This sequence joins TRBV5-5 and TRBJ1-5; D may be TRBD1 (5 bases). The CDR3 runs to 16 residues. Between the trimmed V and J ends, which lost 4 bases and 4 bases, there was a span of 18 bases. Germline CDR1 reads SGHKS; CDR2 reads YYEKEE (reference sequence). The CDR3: CASSPYTGLLNQPQHF. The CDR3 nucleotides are TGTGCCAGCAGCCCATATACAGGTCTACTTAATCAGCCCCAGCATTTT.

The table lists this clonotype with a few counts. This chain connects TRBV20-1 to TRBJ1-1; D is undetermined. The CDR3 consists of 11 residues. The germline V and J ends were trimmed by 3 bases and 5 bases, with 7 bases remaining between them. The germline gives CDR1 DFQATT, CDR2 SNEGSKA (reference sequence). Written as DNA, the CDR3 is TGCAGTGCTAGCAGGAGGACTGAAGCTTTCTTT. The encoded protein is CSASRRTEAFF.